This paragraph reports one T cell receptor (beta chain). Its antigen is not identified. Autoimmune disease history or systemic immunosuppression led to patients being barred. The repertoire was sequenced with immunoSEQ multiplex PCR; TCRdb's copy has only in-frame clones and lacks some. The table shows tens of thousands of clones, with roughly 87% occurring only once. The data were obtained in a study of OX40 agonist ivuxolimab in advanced cancers. Findings and caveats of the study: Also present in some nonresponders was a low level of normalized T-cell clonal expansion.

The CDR3 has 15 residues. Trimming pared 6 bases from V and 10 bases from J, leaving 19 bases between. Germline CDR1 and CDR2: SNHLY and FYNNEI. The clonotype was recovered from an adult with an advanced solid tumor such as melanoma, head and neck, liver or kidney cancer. The genes are TRBV2 and TRBJ1-6; D gene uncertain. The specimen comprised CD4+ or CD8+ T cells sorted from blood, sampled in a trial of the OX40 agonist ivuxolimab. CDR3 bases: TGTGCCAGCAGCCTCCTCGGGCAGTCAGAGTCACCCCTCCACTTT. This sequence encodes CASSLLGQSESPLHF.